This T cell receptor beta chain came from a study of graft-versus-host responses after intestinal transplantation. Germline CDR1 SGHNT, CDR2 YENEEA. The length of the CDR3 is 13 residues. Sequenced by immunoSEQ multiplex PCR; TCRdb stores in-frame clones only, minus some. In the table there are about 85,000 clones, approximately 90% of which are singletons. As regards this clone: What it binds is not known.

The receptor comes from a human donor who was the organ donor for an intestinal transplant. Sequenced material: unstimulated CD8+ T cells sorted from spleen or lymph node cells, taken before transplant. The chain uses TRBV11-3 and TRBJ2-5; D gene unclear. TRBJ2-7 explains the end of the DNA better; the J call may be wrong. CDR3 residues: CASSLRGSYEQYF. CDR3 bases: TGTGCCAGCAGCCTACGTGGGTCTTACGAGCAGTACTTC.